The T cell receptor beta chain under discussion was sequenced for a study of blood T cell repertoires in COVID-19. This clone was seen a few times. Per the original data handling: From reference gene primer amplification, estimates of nucleated cell counts were derived. Produced via immunoSEQ multiplex PCR; TCRdb's table is partial and in-frame only. V and J calls plus clone size are reproduced from that table; the DNA served to infer D and trimming. The data show about 280,000 clones, roughly 89% seen once. The material sequenced was peripheral blood. The sequence derives from a man aged 45 to 65 with acute or convalescent COVID-19.

This CDR3 is CASRDRGGNYGYTF. CDR3 in DNA: TGTGCCAGCAGGGACAGGGGGGGTAACTATGGCTACACCTTC. The chain combines TRBV7-2 with TRBJ1-2, with 10 bases that match TRBD1. Germline V gives CDR1 SGHTA, CDR2 FQGNSA. J lost 1 base, V lost 6 bases, and 2 bases had no gene match. This CDR3 comprises 14 residues. The variable domain in full, completed from reference TRBV7-2 and TRBJ1-2, reads GAGVSQSPSNKVTEKGKDVELRCDPISGHTALYWYRQSLGQGLEFLIYFQGNSAPDKSGLPSDRFSAERTGGSVSTLTIQRTQQEDSAVYLCASRDRGGNYGYTFGSGTRLTVV.